Below are 5 T cell receptor beta chains sequenced from a single sample in a study of T cells expressing NK-cell markers. From the 5' RACE reads, TCRdb lists one entry per CDR3 protein and no DNA. The listing records hundreds of thousands of distinct CDR3 sequences. Sequences were obtained from blood T cells: a sorted CD56 or NKG2C T cell subset, CD4+ or CD8+ T cells, or bulk PBMC T cells (not recorded which). The receptors were sampled from a man aged 18-30 years in good health.

The gene calls are TRBV2 and TRBJ1-4. Germline loops: CDR1 SNHLY, CDR2 FYNNEI. This CDR3 spans 13 amino acids. CDR3 sequence: CASHTRVNEKLFF.

The chain carries TRBV14 and TRBJ1-2; there is no DNA to check the TCRdb D call of TRBD1. CDR1 and CDR2 (germline): SGHDN, FVKESK. The length of the CDR3 is 14 residues. CDR3: CASSQVTGSYGYTF.

The genes are TRBV29-1 and TRBJ2-1; checking the TCRdb D call of TRBD2 is not possible without DNA. CDR3 length equals 13 residues. Germline CDR1 and CDR2: SQVTM and ANQGSEA. CDR3: CSGRALGRNEQFF.

This chain joins TRBV19 and TRBJ1-5; the D call of TRBD1 rests on TCRdb alone, since no DNA is present to check it. The germline V gene has CDR1 LNHDA and CDR2 SQIVND (reference sequence). The CDR3 is made up of 15 amino acids. The CDR3 region is CASSMGLGRMQPQHF. The whole variable domain, remainder taken from reference TRBV19 and TRBJ1-5, is DGGITQSPKYLFRKEGQNVTLSCEQNLNHDAMYWYRQDPGQGLRLIYYSQIVNDFQKGDIAEGYSVSREKKESFPLTVTSAQKNPTAFYLCASSMGLGRMQPQHFGDGTRLSIL.

This sequence joins TRBV7-2 and TRBJ2-7; TCRdb selects TRBD2, and the lack of DNA leaves this call unchecked. Per the germline V gene, CDR1 is SGHTA and CDR2 is FQGNSA. The CDR3 extends over 15 amino acids. The CDR3 region is CASSLAQGLPYEQYF.